The source of this T cell receptor beta chain is a study of blood T cell repertoires in COVID-19. On the study more broadly: T cells, B-cell-depleted T cells, or PBMCs provided the cDNA or gDNA that served as material.

The germline gives CDR1 LGHDT, CDR2 YNNKEL (reference sequence). V gave up 0 bases and J gave up 0 bases, with 11 bases separating them. The CDR3 is 16 amino acids. Profiling relied on immunoSEQ multiplex PCR, and the TCRdb table lists in-frame clones only, not all of them. The sample records approximately 97,000 clones, 90% being singletons. The sample comprised peripheral blood. The sequence was collected from a man between 60 and 75 years old with acute or convalescent COVID-19. V is TRBV3-1 (or the pseudogene TRBV3-2) and J is TRBJ2-5; possible D gene TRBD2, 5 bases. The CDR3 protein is CASSQERAVYQETQYF. In nucleotides, the CDR3 is TGTGCCAGCAGCCAAGAGAGAGCGGTGTACCAAGAGACCCAGTACTTC.